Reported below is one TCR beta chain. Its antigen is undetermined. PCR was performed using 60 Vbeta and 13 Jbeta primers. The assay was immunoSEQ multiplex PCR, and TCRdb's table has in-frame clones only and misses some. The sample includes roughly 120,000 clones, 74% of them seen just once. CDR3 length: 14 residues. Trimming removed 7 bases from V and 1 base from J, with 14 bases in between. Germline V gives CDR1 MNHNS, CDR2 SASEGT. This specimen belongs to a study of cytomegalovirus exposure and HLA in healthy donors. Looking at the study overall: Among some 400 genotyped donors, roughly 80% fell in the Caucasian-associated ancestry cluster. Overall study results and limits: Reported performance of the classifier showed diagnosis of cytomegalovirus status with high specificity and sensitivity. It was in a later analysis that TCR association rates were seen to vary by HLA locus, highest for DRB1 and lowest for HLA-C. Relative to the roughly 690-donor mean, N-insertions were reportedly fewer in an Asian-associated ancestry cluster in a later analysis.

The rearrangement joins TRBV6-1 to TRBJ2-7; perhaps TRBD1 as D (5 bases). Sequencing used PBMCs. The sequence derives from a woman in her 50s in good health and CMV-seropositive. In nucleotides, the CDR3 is TGTGCCAGCAAGGAGACAGCGACGTCCTACGAGCAGTACTTC. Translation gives CASKETATSYEQYF.